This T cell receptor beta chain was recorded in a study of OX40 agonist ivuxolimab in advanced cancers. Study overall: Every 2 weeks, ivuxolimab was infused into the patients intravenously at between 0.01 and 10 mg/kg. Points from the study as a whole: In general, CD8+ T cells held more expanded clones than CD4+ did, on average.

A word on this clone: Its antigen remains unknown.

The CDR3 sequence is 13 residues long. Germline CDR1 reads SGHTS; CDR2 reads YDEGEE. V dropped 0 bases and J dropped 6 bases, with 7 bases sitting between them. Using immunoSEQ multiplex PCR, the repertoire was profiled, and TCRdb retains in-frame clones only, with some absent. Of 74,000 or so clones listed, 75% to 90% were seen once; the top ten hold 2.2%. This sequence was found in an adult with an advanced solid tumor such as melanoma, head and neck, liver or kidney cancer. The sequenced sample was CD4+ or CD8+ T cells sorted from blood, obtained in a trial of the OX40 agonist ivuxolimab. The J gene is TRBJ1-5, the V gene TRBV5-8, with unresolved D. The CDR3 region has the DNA TGTGCCAGCAGCTTGGCCGGGATTCAGCCCCAGCATTTT. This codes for CASSLAGIQPQHF.